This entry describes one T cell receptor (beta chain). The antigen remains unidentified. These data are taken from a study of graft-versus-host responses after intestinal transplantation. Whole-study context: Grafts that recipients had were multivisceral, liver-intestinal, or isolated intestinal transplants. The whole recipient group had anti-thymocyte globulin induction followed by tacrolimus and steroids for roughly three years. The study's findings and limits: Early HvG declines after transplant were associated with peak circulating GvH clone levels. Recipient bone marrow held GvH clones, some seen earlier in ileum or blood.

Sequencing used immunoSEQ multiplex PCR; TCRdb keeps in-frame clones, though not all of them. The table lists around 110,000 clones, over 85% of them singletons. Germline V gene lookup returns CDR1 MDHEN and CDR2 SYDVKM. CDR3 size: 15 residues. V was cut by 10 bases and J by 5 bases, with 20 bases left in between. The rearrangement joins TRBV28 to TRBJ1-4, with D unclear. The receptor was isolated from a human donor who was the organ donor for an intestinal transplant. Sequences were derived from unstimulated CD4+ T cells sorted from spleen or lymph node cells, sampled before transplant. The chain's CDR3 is CATAPKSEVNEKLFF. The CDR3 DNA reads TGTGCCACCGCCCCCAAATCGGAGGTCAATGAAAAACTGTTTTTT.